A single sample gave rise to the 8 T cell receptor beta chains below, sequenced in a study of blood T cells in healthy people across ages. Alongside a J-beta primer mix, a sample-barcoded 5' primer served in a second PCR lasting about 7 to 12 cycles. TCRdb re-derived calls from the 5' RACE reads in MiXCR, one entry per CDR3 protein. The sample lists about 1.1 million distinct CDR3 sequences; approximately 38% were seen once. Sequenced input: blood. These receptors all come from a man between 18 and 35 years old in good health.

The chain uses TRBV7-9 and TRBJ2-7; D unresolved. The germline V gene encodes CDR1 SEHNR and CDR2 FQNEAQ (reference sequence). Trimming cost V 0 bases and J 1 base, with 7 bases left between them. The CDR3 extends over 14 amino acids. The CDR3 nucleotides are TGTGCCAGCAGCTTAGCGTATAAGTCCTACGAGCAGTACTTC. Its protein product is CASSLAYKSYEQYF.

This clonotype was picked up one time. The V call is TRBV28, the J call TRBJ1-1; 10 nucleotides line up with TRBD1. Germline V CDR1 and CDR2: MDHEN, SYDVKM. CDR3 size: 15 residues. V was clipped by 6 bases and J by 7 bases; unmatched bases: 11. CDR3 in DNA: TGTGCCAGCAGCCCAGGCGGGACAGGGGTTGATGAAGCTTTCTTT. Translating gives CASSPGGTGVDEAFF. Combining the CDR3 with reference TRBV28 and TRBJ1-1 gives the whole variable domain DVKVTQSSRYLVKRTGEKVFLECVQDMDHENMFWYRQDPGLGLRLIYFSYDVKMKEKGDIPEGYSVSREKKERFSLILESASTNQTSMYLCASSPGGTGVDEAFFGQGTRLTVV.

This chain uses TRBV18 with TRBJ1-4; D possibly corresponds to TRBD1 (6 bases). Germline V gene lookup returns CDR1 KGHSH and CDR2 LQKENI. The CDR3 totals 16 residues. V lost 2 bases, J lost 3 bases, and 13 bases lay in between. In DNA, the CDR3 is TGTGCCAGCTCACCATATAAGGGGGAAGCTAATGAAAAACTGTTTTTT. Protein sequence: CASSPYKGEANEKLFF. Together with reference TRBV18 and TRBJ1-4, the CDR3 gives the full variable domain: NAGVMQNPRHLVRRRGQEARLRCSPMKGHSHVYWYRQLPEEGLKFMVYLQKENIIDESGMPKERFSAEFPKEGPSILRIQQVVRGDSAAYFCASSPYKGEANEKLFFGSGTQLSVL.

This clonotype came up a few times. V gene TRBV29-1 combines with J gene TRBJ2-5; the match to TRBD2 covers 14 bases. Per the germline V gene, CDR1 is SQVTM and CDR2 is ANQGSEA. This CDR3 region has 15 residues. V lost 3 bases and J lost 5; bases outside the gene matches: 5. This CDR3 reads CSVEPRTSGGETQYF. The CDR3 nucleotides read TGCAGCGTTGAGCCCCGGACTAGCGGGGGGGAGACCCAGTACTTC.

This clonotype has a handful of counts. The chain is built from TRBV15 and TRBJ2-3, with D hard to call. Germline assignment: CDR1 LNHNV and CDR2 YYDKDF (reference sequence). Trimming shortened V by 4 bases and J by 6 bases, and 17 bases separated the two germline ends. The CDR3 is 15 amino acids. The CDR3 loop reads CATSTIGYSSDTQYF. In DNA form, the CDR3 reads TGTGCCACCAGCACTATAGGCTATTCCTCCGATACGCAGTATTTT.

The chain uses TRBV12-3 or TRBV12-4 and TRBJ1-1, with TRBD1 as a possible D gene (5 bases). Trimming took off 3 bases at V and 5 bases at J, with 13 bases between the two ends. The CDR3 spans 14 residues. The CDR3 loop reads CASSLAGPRTEAFF. The DNA of the CDR3 is TGTGCCAGCAGTTTGGCAGGGCCGAGAACTGAAGCTTTCTTT.

The chain couples TRBV20-1 to TRBJ2-3; D is uncertain. Trimming shortened V by 6 bases and J by 7 bases, and 23 bases separated the two germline ends. The germline V gene has CDR1 DFQATT and CDR2 SNEGSKA (reference sequence). CDR3 length equals 15 residues. CDR3 nucleotides: TGCAGTGCCCCCCCCCGGGCCCCGCCCGGGCATACGCAGTATTTT. Its translation: CSAPPRAPPGHTQYF.

The J gene is TRBJ1-2, the V gene TRBV20-1, with 8 bases that match TRBD1. V trimming: 5 bases; J trimming: 7 bases; junction bases outside the gene matches: 6. Germline-derived CDR1 and CDR2 are DFQATT and SNEGSKA (reference sequence). The CDR3 runs 12 residues. The CDR3 nucleotides read TGCAGTGCTGCACAGGGGGAAGTTGGCTACACCTTC. Translated: CSAAQGEVGYTF.